The source of this TCR beta chain is a study of CD8 T cells in Susac syndrome. The study's findings and limits: Clonal CD8+ expansion in Susac was highest in TEMRA cells and active patients. The relatively small number of individuals in the TCR sequencing and HLA analysis was acknowledged by the study.

In contrast to the negatively isolated CD8+ and CD4+ T cells, TEMRA cells were FACS-enriched. After extraction with the RNeasy kit, 0.5 to 1 ug of the RNA was reverse transcribed using random hexamers. Via MiXCR, TCRdb re-called the immunoSEQ multiplex PCR reads, giving one row per CDR3 protein. The data contain around 80,000 distinct CDR3 sequences, 95% to 96% of them singletons. Note on this clonotype: Its antigen is unknown.

This TCR came from a human donor with Susac syndrome. Source material: CD8+ T cells from PBMCs.

The CDR3 DNA follows: TGCAGCGCCGCCACCTGGCAGGGGGCAACTAATGAAAAACTGTTTTTT. Its protein product is CSAATWQGATNEKLFF. The genes are TRBV29-1 and TRBJ1-4; 7 bases are shared with TRBD1. The CDR3 covers 16 residues. CDR1 is SQVTM, CDR2 ANQGSEA, per germline. V lost 7 bases, J lost 0 bases, and 11 bases stayed unmatched. The whole variable domain, filled in from reference TRBV29-1 and TRBJ1-4, reads SAVISQKPSRDICQRGTSLTIQCQVDSQVTMMFWYRQQPGQSLTLIATANQGSEATYESGFVIDKFPISRPNLTFSTLTVSNMSPEDSSIYLCSAATWQGATNEKLFFGSGTQLSVL.